Below are 17 T cell receptor beta chains sequenced from a single sample in a study of cytotoxic CD8 clonotypes in ibrutinib-treated CLL. TCRdb keeps only in-frame clones here, not all; method: immunoSEQ multiplex PCR. The sample consists of more than 200,000 clones, roughly 73% of them appearing once. The source material was PBMCs, sampled after 12 months of ibrutinib treatment. All receptors derive from a human donor with chronic lymphocytic leukemia.

The rearrangement joins TRBV5-1 to TRBJ2-7, with D perhaps TRBD1 (5 bases). V gave up 7 bases and J gave up 3 bases, with 17 bases separating them. Germline assignment: CDR1 SGHRS and CDR2 YFSETQ. This CDR3 has 14 amino acids. The CDR3 coding sequence is TGCGCCAGCCTAACCACCCCAGACAGCTACGAGCAGTACTTC. Translating it yields CASLTTPDSYEQYF.

The chain links TRBV27 to TRBJ2-7; TRBD2 is a possible D gene (5 bases). Germline loops: CDR1 MNHEY, CDR2 SMNVEV (reference sequence). The CDR3 has 15 amino acids. V gave up 0 bases and J gave up 2 bases, with 11 bases separating them. CDR3 in amino acids: CASSLSTGAAYEQYF. For the CDR3, the DNA is TGTGCCAGCAGTTTATCTACCGGAGCGGCCTACGAGCAGTACTTC.

The chain recombines TRBV19 with TRBJ1-2; D is undetermined. Germline CDR1 reads LNHDA; CDR2 reads SQIVND (reference sequence). This CDR3 is built from 18 residues. Trimming removed 11 bases at V and 0 bases at J, with 28 bases between. The CDR3 coding sequence is TGTGCCGCCTCCCCTGGCACCGCCAGATATTCTTCTAACTATGGCTACACCTTC. This translates into CAASPGTARYSSNYGYTF.

The chain links TRBV9 to TRBJ2-7, with 12 bases that match TRBD2. The V segment lost 0 bases and the J segment 4 bases; nucleotides outside the gene matches: 5. The CDR3 extends over 16 amino acids. CDR1 and CDR2 (germline): SGDLS, YYNGEE. CDR3 bases: TGTGCCAGCAGCGTAGCGGCTAGCGGGGGGGATTACGAGCAGTACTTC. Its protein product is CASSVAASGGDYEQYF.

The V call is TRBV7-6, the J call TRBJ1-1; D call uncertain. CDR3 length: 12 amino acids. Trimming left V 5 bases short and J 4 bases short, with 8 bases between. Germline V gene lookup returns CDR1 SGHVS and CDR2 FNYEAQ. The CDR3 is CASSLSGTEAFF. The CDR3 DNA reads as TGTGCCAGCAGCCTCTCCGGCACTGAAGCTTTCTTT.

The genes are TRBV27 and TRBJ2-7; no reliable D call. The V end lost 0 bases, the J end lost 2 bases, and 11 bases lay between the germline ends. Germline assignment: CDR1 MNHEY and CDR2 SMNVEV (reference sequence). The CDR3 is made up of 15 amino acids. The CDR3 DNA reads TGTGCCAGCAGTTTATCGGGATGGGTCACCTACGAGCAGTACTTC. Its translation is CASSLSGWVTYEQYF.

The chain links TRBV28 to TRBJ2-7; TRBD2 might be the D (5 bases). Germline CDR1 and CDR2: MDHEN and SYDVKM. The CDR3 covers 12 residues. Trimming removed 9 bases at V and 6 bases at J, with 15 bases between. DNA of the CDR3: TGTGCCAGTCACGGGGAGCAAGGCGAGCAGTACTTC. It specifies CASHGEQGEQYF.

The gene calls are TRBV5-1 and TRBJ1-2; 7 nucleotides agree with TRBD1. The CDR3 runs to 13 residues. Germline V gene data show CDR1 as SGHRS and CDR2 as YFSETQ. Losses at the gene ends were 4 bases for V and 2 bases for J; bases not matched to a gene: 2. CDR3 amino acids: CASSKGQNYGYTF. The CDR3, as DNA: TGCGCCAGCAGCAAGGGACAGAACTATGGCTACACCTTC.

As DNA, the CDR3 is TGCAGCGTGTCCCGACAGGCACAAGCTTTCTTT. This codes for CSVSRQAQAFF. The rearrangement links TRBV29-1 to TRBJ1-1; possible D gene TRBD1, 6 bases. CDR3 size: 11 residues. CDR1 and CDR2 from the germline V gene are SQVTM and ANQGSEA. Deletions cut 6 bases from V and 9 bases from J, with 14 bases between.

In regard to this clone: One end of the junction varies from germline; a read error may be responsible. The rearrangement links TRBV30 to TRBJ1-2, with 11 nucleotides matching TRBD1. Germline values: CDR1 GTSNPN, CDR2 SVGIG (reference sequence). CDR3 length: 13 residues. The CDR3 DNA is TGTGCCTGGAGTGTGGCTGGACAGGGGGCGGGGTACTTC. Its translation is CAWSVAGQGAGYF.

This rearrangement joins TRBV27 to TRBJ2-6; 8 bases map to TRBD1. Losses at the gene ends were 6 bases for V and 2 bases for J; bases not matched to a gene: 9. The length of the CDR3 is 17 residues. Per the germline V gene, CDR1 is MNHEY and CDR2 is SMNVEV (reference sequence). CDR3 DNA: TGTGCCAGCAGCACACAGGGGGTGGTCACTGGGGCCAACGTCCTGACTTTC. Encoded protein: CASSTQGVVTGANVLTF.

The chain carries TRBV5-6 and TRBJ1-6, with D maybe TRBD1 (5 bases). V gave up 0 bases and J gave up 7 bases, with 11 bases separating them. CDR1 is SGHDT and CDR2 is YYEEEE in the germline V gene. This CDR3 is built from 15 residues. The CDR3 protein is CASSLVRAKNSPLHF. As DNA, the CDR3 is TGTGCCAGCAGCTTGGTCAGGGCCAAAAATTCACCCCTCCACTTT.

There are many counts of this clone. This sequence joins TRBV6-5 and TRBJ2-7; 9 positions match TRBD2. V dropped 8 bases and J dropped 6; count of bases not matched to a gene: 8. The CDR3 totals 13 residues. From germline, CDR1 is MNHEY and CDR2 SVGAGI. CDR3 protein: CASQVAGVSEQYF. The CDR3 bases are TGTGCCAGCCAAGTAGCGGGAGTTTCCGAGCAGTACTTC.

This chain uses TRBV4-1 with TRBJ2-5; unclear D gene. There are 14 residues in the CDR3. The V gene lost 2 bases and the J gene lost 5 bases, with 12 bases spanning the gap. Germline values: CDR1 MGHRA, CDR2 YSYEKL. The CDR3 sequence is CASSQYTSWETQYF. The CDR3 DNA is TGCGCCAGCAGCCAATACACTTCCTGGGAGACCCAGTACTTC.

This rearrangement joins TRBV5-5 to TRBJ2-7, with 8 bases lining up with TRBD1. Trimming at V came to 0 bases and at J to 3 bases, leaving 5 bases not matched to a gene. Per the germline V gene, CDR1 is SGHKS and CDR2 is YYEKEE (reference sequence). CDR3 length equals 15 residues. This CDR3 reads CASSLVAGGFYEQYF. CDR3 sequence (DNA): TGTGCCAGCAGCTTGGTGGCAGGGGGCTTCTACGAGCAGTACTTC. The full variable domain, in which reference TRBV5-5 and TRBJ2-7 provide the parts outside the CDR3, is DAGVTQSPTHLIKTRGQQVTLRCSPISGHKSVSWYQQVLGQGPQFIFQYYEKEERGRGNFPDRFSARQFPNYSSELNVNALLLGDSALYLCASSLVAGGFYEQYFGPGTRLTVT.

The rearrangement joins TRBV27 to TRBJ1-5; a weak D match, TRBD1 (5 bases). Germline V gives CDR1 MNHEY, CDR2 SMNVEV (reference sequence). With 3 bases removed from V and 7 bases from J, the gap between germline ends came to 13 bases. This CDR3 has 14 residues. CDR3 in DNA: TGTGCCAGCAGTTTGGGGCCCCAGAGGCAGCCCCAGCATTTT. It is translated as CASSLGPQRQPQHF.

This clone has a handful of counts. This sequence joins TRBV11-2 and TRBJ2-7, with 8 bases that match TRBD1. CDR1 is SGHAT, CDR2 FQNNGV, per germline. The CDR3 runs to 14 residues. V shed 5 bases and J 3 bases; nucleotides not matched to a gene: 6. The CDR3 loop is CASSLDTGGYEQYF. CDR3 bases: TGTGCCAGCAGCCTTGACACAGGGGGCTACGAGCAGTACTTC.